One and the same sample provided the 26 T cell receptor beta chains below, sequenced in a study of T cell repertoires in cytomegalovirus infection. TCRdb re-called the reads through MiXCR, storing one row per CDR3 protein. The sample carries 740,000 or so distinct CDR3 sequences, about a third recorded once. The sample was PBMCs. Receptor source: a human donor in good health (CMV status not recorded). Some clones in this sample may be carry-over from other donors' samples.

The chain combines TRBV27 with TRBJ1-2, with a weak D call TRBD1 (6 bases). The V and J ends lost 6 bases and 4 bases respectively, with 27 bases between them. Germline values: CDR1 MNHEY, CDR2 SMNVEV (reference sequence). The CDR3 runs 18 residues. The CDR3 loop reads CASRLRGFGGAGIYGYTF. The CDR3 nucleotides read TGTGCCAGCAGGTTAAGAGGGTTTGGGGGGGCCGGGATCTATGGCTACACCTTC.

About this clonotype: An end of the junction differs from the germline gene, which may be a read error. The chain is built from TRBV7-2 and TRBJ2-1; possibly TRBD1 for D (5 bases). This CDR3 is built from 13 residues. The germline CDR1 and CDR2 sequences are SGHTA and FQGNSA. The DNA of the CDR3 is TGTGCCAGAAGAGCTCTAGGGGCGACTGAGAAGTTATTC. Protein sequence: CARRALGATEKLF.

V is TRBV7-9 and J is TRBJ2-1, with TRBD2 identical over 13 bases. Germline loops: CDR1 SEHNR, CDR2 FQNEAQ (reference sequence). Trimming removed 5 bases from V and 0 bases from J; junction bases left unmatched: 13. The CDR3 sequence is 20 residues long. The CDR3 region has the DNA TGTGCCAGCAGCACCCCCGGACTAGCGGGAGACCCGAGCTCCTACAATGAGCAGTTCTTC. Encoded protein: CASSTPGLAGDPSSYNEQFF.

The chain links TRBV10-3 to TRBJ1-4; D is unresolved. V was pared by 0 bases and J by 7 bases, with 6 bases between. Per germline, CDR1 ENHRY and CDR2 SYGVKD. This CDR3 contains 13 residues. CDR3 sequence: CAISESILEKLFF. The CDR3 coding sequence is TGTGCCATCAGTGAGTCGATACTTGAAAAACTGTTTTTT.

The rearrangement links TRBV5-1 to TRBJ1-2; 7 nucleotides align to TRBD1. This CDR3 comprises 12 residues. V was pared by 5 bases and J by 8 bases, with 6 bases of the junction left unmatched. Germline V gives CDR1 SGHRS, CDR2 YFSETQ. The CDR3 coding sequence is TGCGCCAGCAGTGAGGGGGCGAGAGGCTACACCTTC. Amino acids: CASSEGARGYTF.

The chain links TRBV7-9 to TRBJ2-5; TRBD1 aligns across 7 bases. Germline CDR1 is SEHNR and CDR2 is FQNEAQ (reference sequence). The V gene end was trimmed by 6 bases and the J gene end by 3 bases; junction bases not matched to a gene: 7. CDR3 length: 14 residues. The CDR3 nucleotides read TGTGCCAGCAGGCCGGGACAGAAGGAAGAGACCCAGTACTTC. Amino acids: CASRPGQKEETQYF.

This clonotype has a handful of counts. The CDR3: CASRQGAGGANVLTF. The CDR3 DNA follows: TGTGCCAGCAGACAGGGGGCGGGTGGGGCCAACGTCCTGACTTTC. V usage is TRBV7-9 and J usage is TRBJ2-6; 9 bases agree with TRBD1. Germline assignment: CDR1 SEHNR and CDR2 FQNEAQ (reference sequence). The V and J ends lost 6 bases and 3 bases, in that order; junction bases with no gene match: 3. CDR3 length equals 15 residues.

J is TRBJ1-5 and V is TRBV24-1; 8 nucleotides line up with TRBD1. CDR1 and CDR2 from the germline V gene are KGHDR and SFDVKD. V gave up 5 bases and J gave up 1 base; unmatched junction bases: 15. The CDR3 has 19 residues. The CDR3 region has the DNA TGTGCCACCAGTGGCCGTGAGGACAGGGCTGAGGGGAGCAATCAGCCCCAGCATTTT. The encoded protein is CATSGREDRAEGSNQPQHF.

With regard to this clonotype: In this CDR3 the conserved last residue, phenylalanine or tryptophan, is missing, so a read error is likely. The DNA is omitted, as the CDR3 cannot be located on it reliably, and the CDR3 follows TCRdb's listing. This chain links TRBV7-8 with TRBJ1-2; the D call of TRBD1 is as the table states it, not checked on the DNA. The V gene's germline CDR1 is SGHVS and CDR2 FQNEAQ. The CDR3 has 19 amino acids, counting both end residues. CDR3: CASSNGYSNDRGRNYGYTL.

This rearrangement joins TRBV19 to TRBJ2-6; no definite D call. CDR3 length equals 18 residues. Trimming removed 4 bases at V and 0 bases at J, with 16 bases between. The germline V gene has CDR1 LNHDA and CDR2 SQIVND (reference sequence). DNA of the CDR3: TGTGCCAGTAGTACCCCGTGGGGATTGAGCTCTGGGGCCAACGTCCTGACTTTC. Residues: CASSTPWGLSSGANVLTF.

The chain is built from TRBV28 and TRBJ2-5, with TRBD2 identical over 7 bases. The germline CDR1 and CDR2 sequences are MDHEN and SYDVKM. The CDR3 runs 14 residues. V dropped 6 bases and J dropped 5; count of bases not matched to a gene: 9. As DNA, the CDR3 is TGTGCCAGCAGGTGGACTAGTGAATTTGAGACCCAGTACTTC. It codes for CASRWTSEFETQYF.

This clonotype was picked up many times. This rearrangement joins TRBV19 to TRBJ1-5; D uncertain. In germline, CDR1 is LNHDA, CDR2 SQIVND (reference sequence). V lost 1 base, J lost 6 bases, and 16 bases lay in between. This CDR3 region has 16 residues. In nucleotides, the CDR3 is TGTGCCAGTAGTATAGTCAGGATTTTAGCAGGTCAGCCCCAGCATTTT. This sequence encodes CASSIVRILAGQPQHF.

This clonotype was recorded many times. The chain has TRBV12-3 or TRBV12-4 and TRBJ1-2; no clear D gene. The V end was cut by 2 bases, the J end by 3 bases, with 19 bases between. The CDR3 runs to 17 residues. The CDR3 region is CASSLSPSSSVYYGYTF. The CDR3 DNA follows: TGTGCCAGCAGTTTATCCCCCAGCTCCTCAGTTTACTATGGCTACACCTTC.

The CDR3 region is CASSLGRRTPYNEQFF. In DNA, the CDR3 is TGTGCCAGCAGCTTAGGGCGGCGGACACCCTACAATGAGCAGTTCTTC. The chain links TRBV7-6 to TRBJ2-1; a weak D match, TRBD1 (5 bases). Germline V gives CDR1 SGHVS, CDR2 FNYEAQ. The CDR3 length is 16 residues. Between the trimmed V and J ends, which lost 1 base and 2 bases, there was a span of 12 bases.

The table lists this clonotype with many counts. The rearrangement links TRBV7-2 to TRBJ1-5; 9 bases align to TRBD1. The junction had 8 bases not matched to a gene; V was cut back by 5 bases and J by 6 bases. The CDR3 is made up of 15 amino acids. Germline V CDR1 and CDR2: SGHTA, FQGNSA. The CDR3 spells CASSRDRVLGQPQHF. The CDR3 bases are TGTGCCAGCAGCAGGGACAGGGTTTTAGGTCAGCCCCAGCATTTT.

The chain couples TRBV12-3 or TRBV12-4 to TRBJ2-7; D might be TRBD1 (6 bases). The CDR3 length is 15 residues. The V end was cut by 4 bases, the J end by 5 bases, with 18 bases between. In DNA form, the CDR3 reads TGTGCCAGCAGTTCGACACAGGGAAGGGACGACGAGCAGTACTTC. Protein product: CASSSTQGRDDEQYF.

This clonotype appeared a few times. This sequence joins TRBV12-3 or TRBV12-4 and TRBJ2-2, with 7 bases identical to TRBD1. Unmatched junction bases numbered 1, after V lost 7 bases and J lost 2 bases. The CDR3 runs to 13 residues. The CDR3: CASKGANTGELFF. In DNA form, the CDR3 reads TGTGCCAGCAAGGGGGCTAACACCGGGGAGCTGTTTTTT.

The CDR3 DNA reads as TGCAGTGCTAGGGGTGACGGGAGCGTCGCCGGGGAGCTGTTTTTT. Its protein product is CSARGDGSVAGELFF. This chain links TRBV20-1 with TRBJ2-2; D is possibly TRBD2 (6 bases). V was clipped by 3 bases and J by 6 bases, with 17 bases between them. The CDR3 contains 15 residues. CDR1 and CDR2 from the germline V gene are DFQATT and SNEGSKA (reference sequence).

In its sample, this clonotype was seen a few times. J is TRBJ1-4 and V is TRBV7-2; D ambiguous. V was clipped by 2 bases and J by 6 bases, with 22 bases between them. Germline V lookup: CDR1 SGHTA, CDR2 FQGNSA. The CDR3 spans 18 residues. The CDR3 DNA reads TGTGCCAGCAGCTTACGGCCCCTTAGGACGAGAGATGATGAAAAACTGTTTTTT. Translating it yields CASSLRPLRTRDDEKLFF.

This clonotype was seen many times. The chain links TRBV7-8 to TRBJ1-6, with D perhaps TRBD1 (5 bases). CDR1 is SGHVS, CDR2 FQNEAQ, per germline. V dropped 5 bases and J dropped 12 bases, with 11 bases sitting between them. This CDR3 contains 12 residues. CDR3 loop: CASSMRQRPLHF. The DNA of the CDR3 is TGTGCCAGCAGCATGCGACAGAGACCCCTCCACTTT.

J is TRBJ2-1 and V is TRBV6-5, with 8 nucleotides matching TRBD2. Germline V gene data show CDR1 as MNHEY and CDR2 as SVGAGI. Trimming cost V 3 bases and J 7 bases; bases outside gene matches: 11. The CDR3 length is 16 residues. The CDR3 DNA follows: TGTGCCAGCAGTTATCGGGGGGGTGGGGGGAGGAATGAGCAGTTCTTC. Amino acid sequence: CASSYRGGGGRNEQFF.

The chain has TRBV4-2 and TRBJ2-4; 12 bases agree with TRBD2. The V gene's germline CDR1 is LGHNA and CDR2 YNFKEQ. The CDR3 totals 18 residues. Unmatched junction bases numbered 6, after V lost 2 bases and J lost 1 base. The DNA of the CDR3 is TGTGCCAGCAGCCAACTAGCGGGAGGGCCCGAGGCCAAAAACATTCAGTACTTC. The encoded protein is CASSQLAGGPEAKNIQYF.

For this clonotype: The junction shows a germline mismatch at one end, possibly a read error. This chain joins TRBV6-5 and TRBJ2-7; D is tentatively TRBD1 or TRBD2 (6 bases each). The CDR3 runs 14 residues. Germline CDR1 MNHEY, CDR2 SVGAGI. The CDR3 sequence: CARSESGAGYEKYF. Written as DNA, the CDR3 is TGTGCCCGCAGTGAGTCGGGGGCCGGATACGAGAAGTACTTC.

V gene TRBV19 combines with J gene TRBJ2-6; D call uncertain. The germline gives CDR1 LNHDA, CDR2 SQIVND (reference sequence). CDR3 size: 15 residues. The germline V and J ends were trimmed by 3 bases and 0 bases, with 6 bases remaining between them. DNA for the CDR3: TGTGCCAGTAGTATGATGGGCTCTGGGGCCAACGTCCTGACTTTC. It codes for CASSMMGSGANVLTF.

Regarding this clonotype: At one boundary the junction diverges from the germline segment, which might be a read error. The V gene is TRBV4-1, the J gene TRBJ1-6; 7 bases map to TRBD1. The germline V gene has CDR1 MGHRA and CDR2 YSYEKL. This CDR3 has 15 amino acids. As DNA, the CDR3 is TGCGCCAGCAGTCCCGGGACAGCTCTCCCTTATCCCCTCCAGTTT. It translates to CASSPGTALPYPLQF.

This clonotype was observed a handful of times. The chain carries TRBV12-3 or TRBV12-4 and TRBJ2-7; TRBD1 aligns across 7 bases. V dropped 6 bases and J dropped 0; count of bases not matched to a gene: 5. The length of the CDR3 is 14 residues. In nucleotides, the CDR3 is TGTGCCAGCAGAGTGGGACAGTTCTCCTACGAGCAGTACTTC. Translating it yields CASRVGQFSYEQYF.